This T cell receptor (beta chain) is from a study of CXCR3-negative and CXCR3-positive naive CD8 T cells. UMI-labeled 5' RACE TRB cDNA libraries were prepared from the cells. TCRdb processed the 5' RACE reads again and assigns one entry to each CDR3 protein, with no DNA. The sample yields 6,900 or so distinct CDR3 sequences, of which the top ten take up under 1.5%. CD45RO-CCR7+CD27+CD95- defined naive CD8+ T cells. Study results and caveats: Naive cells that were CXCR3-negative or CXCR3-positive used TRBV-TRBJ genes alike, while memory cells diverged. Partial loss of CXCR3 expression followed cryopreservation; most assays used fresh PBMCs. Compared with CXCR3-negative naive cells, CXCR3-positive naive cells showed more hydrophobic TRB CDR3s. Both of the naive subsets showed about the same high diversity, but memory CD8+ cells had much less.

This clonotype is labeled medium-sized (0.01 to 0.1%) based on frequency. What it binds is unknown. The sequencing sample was made of naive CXCR3+ CD8+ T cells from blood. Stated subset: CD45RO-CCR7+CD27+CD95- naive CD8+ T cells expressing CXCR3 (TNR3+). This TCR was sampled from a human donor in good health. Some clones in this sample may be carry-over from other donors' samples.

The CDR3 reads CASSPEGPGYEQYF. The chain combines TRBV7-6 with TRBJ2-7; TCRdb's D call of TRBD2 is untestable without DNA. Germline assignment: CDR1 SGHVS and CDR2 FNYEAQ. This CDR3 contains 14 residues.